This TCR beta chain was found in a study of T cells in Graves' hyperthyroidism and ophthalmopathy. The V and J ends lost 6 bases and 6 bases respectively, with 17 bases between them. Germline CDR1 reads MNHEY; CDR2 reads SVGAGI. The CDR3 is 14 residues long. Using RNA transcripts as the source, TCR beta CDR3 regions were amplified. TCR CDR3 regions were first amplified by RT-PCR with HTBI primers. TCRdb reanalysed the multiplex PCR reads using MiXCR and keeps one entry per CDR3 protein. The sample holds hundreds of thousands of distinct CDR3 sequences; about 14% are singletons and the top ten take around 4%. In this sample, this clonotype turned up many times.

The source of this sequence is a woman in her forties with Graves' ophthalmopathy. The chain has TRBV6-5 and TRBJ1-1; D ambiguous. Material: blood. CDR3 sequence (DNA): TGTGCCAGCAGCAACTCGGGAGGAGGTCCTGAAGCTTTCTTT. The encoded protein is CASSNSGGGPEAFF.